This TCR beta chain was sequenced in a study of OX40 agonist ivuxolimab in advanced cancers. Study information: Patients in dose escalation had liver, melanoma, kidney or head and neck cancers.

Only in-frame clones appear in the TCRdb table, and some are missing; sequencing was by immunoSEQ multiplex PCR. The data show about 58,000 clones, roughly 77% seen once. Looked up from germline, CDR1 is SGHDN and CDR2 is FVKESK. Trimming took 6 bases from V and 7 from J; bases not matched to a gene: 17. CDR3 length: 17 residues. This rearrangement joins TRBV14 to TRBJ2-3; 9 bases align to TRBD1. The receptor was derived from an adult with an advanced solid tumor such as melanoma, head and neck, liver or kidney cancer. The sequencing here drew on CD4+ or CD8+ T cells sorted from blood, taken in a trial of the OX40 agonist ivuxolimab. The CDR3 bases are TGTGCCAGCAGTTATACACCGACAGGGGGAGCAGTTTATACGCAGTATTTT. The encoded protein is CASSYTPTGGAVYTQYF.